The 2 T cell receptor beta chains below all came from one sample that was sequenced in a study of human T cells and chemical hapten exposure. One entry per CDR3 protein results from TCRdb running MiXCR on the RACE reads. This sample yields more than 60,000 distinct CDR3 sequences, of which 10% are seen a single time; about 6.9% belongs to the top ten. Time point reported: patch test 2, 6 weeks after DPC sensitization. This sample's treatment: therapeutic diphenylcyclopropenone sensitization with weekly scalp DPC. The sequencing used whole blood, collected in connection with sensitization to the hapten diphenylcyclopropenone (DPC). The receptors stem from a woman in her forties or fifties with alopecia areata. Some clones in this sample may be carry-over from other donors' samples.

This clonotype has only a few counts. The V call is TRBV30, the J call TRBJ2-2, with 8 bases lining up with TRBD1. V was pared by 3 bases and J by 4 bases, with 4 bases of the junction left unmatched. The CDR3 is 14 residues long. Germline CDR1 reads GTSNPN; CDR2 reads SVGIG (reference sequence). The CDR3 region is CAWRDRAVTGELFF. DNA of the CDR3: TGTGCCTGGAGGGACAGGGCGGTCACCGGGGAGCTGTTTTTT.

Ten or more counts support this clonotype. CDR3 region: CASSFRDVTSTDTQYF. CDR3 DNA sequence: TGCGCCAGCAGCTTCCGGGACGTTACCTCCACAGATACGCAGTATTTT. V is TRBV5-1 and J is TRBJ2-3; D may be TRBD1 or TRBD2 (5 bases each). CDR1 and CDR2 (germline): SGHRS, YFSETQ. CDR3 length equals 16 residues. Trimming removed 2 bases from V and 2 bases from J, with 15 bases in between.